The 28 T cell receptor beta chains presented below share a single source sample, sequenced in a study of blood T cell repertoires in COVID-19. The protocol was immunoSEQ multiplex PCR, while the TCRdb copy is restricted to in-frame clones and leaves out a portion. Here the sample spans about 100,000 clones, around 64% being singletons. Source material: peripheral blood. All receptors come from a woman aged 40 to 55 with acute or convalescent COVID-19.

The gene calls are TRBV19 and TRBJ2-5, with D tentatively TRBD1 (6 bases). Trimming took 8 bases from V and 4 from J, leaving 11 bases between them. Germline loops: CDR1 LNHDA, CDR2 SQIVND (reference sequence). The CDR3 has 12 residues. The CDR3 loop is CASRQAGETQYF. CDR3 DNA: TGTGCCAGTCGACAGGCCGGAGAGACCCAGTACTTC.

The chain joins TRBV28 to TRBJ1-1; perhaps TRBD1 as D (6 bases). CDR3 length equals 16 residues. Germline loops: CDR1 MDHEN, CDR2 SYDVKM. Trimming shortened V by 2 bases and J by 6 bases, and 19 bases separated the two germline ends. The CDR3: CASSLGGAVRRAEAFF. For the CDR3, the DNA is TGTGCCAGCAGTTTAGGGGGGGCAGTGCGGAGGGCTGAAGCTTTCTTT.

This clone was counted once. V and J are TRBV5-1 and TRBJ2-1; a possible D gene is TRBD2 (7 bases). Germline loops: CDR1 SGHRS, CDR2 YFSETQ. CDR3 length equals 16 residues. Trimming shortened V by 5 bases and J by 8 bases, and 23 bases separated the two germline ends. The CDR3 loop is CASREGGTLAGDEQFF. The CDR3 nucleotides read TGCGCCAGCAGGGAGGGGGGGACCCTCGCTGGGGATGAGCAGTTCTTC.

This chain joins TRBV12-3 or TRBV12-4 and TRBJ2-3, with D possibly being TRBD2 (6 bases). With 5 bases removed from V and 9 bases from J, the gap between germline ends came to 12 bases. The CDR3 loop spans 12 amino acids. The CDR3 region has the DNA TGTGCCAGCAGTCAAATAGCGGACACGCAGTATTTT. Amino acid sequence: CASSQIADTQYF.

This clone was picked up one time. The chain carries TRBV6-5 and TRBJ2-1, with 7 bases lining up with TRBD1. Germline CDR1 MNHEY, CDR2 SVGAGI. Trimming removed 6 bases from V and 14 bases from J; junction bases left unmatched: 10. The CDR3 extends over 12 amino acids. CDR3 sequence: CASRFGQEEEFF. Here the CDR3 DNA reads TGTGCCAGCAGGTTCGGACAGGAGGAGGAGTTCTTC.

The chain couples TRBV21-1 to TRBJ2-6; the D call TRBD1 from the table was never checked on the DNA. TRBV21-1 corresponds to a pseudogene. This CDR3 spans 19 amino acids. The CDR3, as DNA: TGTGCCAGCAGCACTGAGGGGAAGGACAGGGGCTCTGGGGCCAACGTCCTGACTTTC. Protein sequence: CASSTEGKDRGSGANVLTF.

The CDR3 DNA reads as TGTGCCACCAGTGATTTCTCCTTTGATCGGGGATATGTAGGGGGAGAGCAGTTCTTC. Its protein is CATSDFSFDRGYVGGEQFF. The rearrangement joins TRBV24-1 to TRBJ2-1; TRBD1 might be the D (6 bases). The CDR3 sequence is 19 residues long. The V gene lost 1 base and the J gene lost 10 bases, with 28 bases spanning the gap. Germline assignment: CDR1 KGHDR and CDR2 SFDVKD.

The chain uses TRBV11-2 and TRBJ2-3; D remains unclear. Trimming removed 2 bases at V and 6 bases at J, with 12 bases between. The CDR3 runs 14 residues. Germline assignment: CDR1 SGHAT and CDR2 FQNNGV. The CDR3 coding sequence is TGTGCCAGCAGCTTAACCGGAACCGGGGATACGCAGTATTTT. This gives the protein CASSLTGTGDTQYF.

Turning to this clone: Possible read error: a much larger clone is one base away. The chain couples TRBV5-4 to TRBJ1-2; weak D call: TRBD1 (5 bases). This CDR3 is built from 13 residues. Per germline, CDR1 SGHNT and CDR2 YYREEE (reference sequence). The V end lost 2 bases, the J end lost 1 base, and 6 bases lay between the germline ends. The DNA for the CDR3 is TGTGCCAGCAGCTTTGACAGTAACTATGGCTACACCTTC. Amino acids: CASSFDSNYGYTF.

The chain uses TRBV7-2 and TRBJ1-1; D remains ambiguous. V shed 6 bases and J shed 3 bases, with 11 bases lying between them. CDR1 is SGHTA and CDR2 is FQGNSA in the germline V gene. This CDR3 contains 13 residues. CDR3 nucleotide sequence: TGTGCCAGCAGTGTATTCCGGGACACTGAAGCTTTCTTT. Protein sequence: CASSVFRDTEAFF. The entire variable domain, with the rest obtained from reference TRBV7-2 and TRBJ1-1, is as follows: GAGVSQSPSNKVTEKGKDVELRCDPISGHTALYWYRQSLGQGLEFLIYFQGNSAPDKSGLPSDRFSAERTGGSVSTLTIQRTQQEDSAVYLCASSVFRDTEAFFGQGTRLTVV.

This chain links TRBV4-3 with TRBJ2-1; 11 bases are a match to TRBD2. Trimming cost V 3 bases and J 10 bases; bases outside gene matches: 8. The CDR3 runs to 15 residues. The germline CDR1 and CDR2 sequences are LGHNA and YSLEER. In DNA form, the CDR3 reads TGCGCCAGCAGCCATCAGGCTAGCGGGGGGAGAGAGCAGTTCTTC. This encodes CASSHQASGGREQFF.

With respect to this clone: This specimen includes other DNA sequences encoding the same CDR3. This chain connects TRBV5-6 to TRBJ1-3, with TRBD1 matching 7 bases. This CDR3 has 14 amino acids. Germline trimming cut 3 bases from V and 4 bases from J; bases unmatched to any gene: 4. Germline loops: CDR1 SGHDT, CDR2 YYEEEE. The CDR3 DNA sequence: TGTGCCAGCAGCTCGACAGGGAGCGGAAACACCATATATTTT. Translation: CASSSTGSGNTIYF.

The chain employs TRBV2 and TRBJ1-4; D is possibly TRBD1 (5 bases). Germline V gene data show CDR1 as SNHLY and CDR2 as FYNNEI. The CDR3 runs 12 residues. V gave up 6 bases and J gave up 8 bases, with 10 bases separating them. The CDR3 DNA follows: TGTGCCAGCAGACGGACACACGAAAAACTGTTTTTT. Amino acids: CASRRTHEKLFF.

The chain couples TRBV4-1 to TRBJ1-6; D is perhaps TRBD1 (6 bases). Trimming left V 2 bases short and J 8 bases short, with 13 bases between. CDR3 size: 15 residues. Germline V gene lookup returns CDR1 MGHRA and CDR2 YSYEKL. The CDR3 loop reads CASSQLLTGHSPLHF. The CDR3 coding sequence is TGCGCCAGCAGCCAACTACTGACAGGCCATTCACCCCTCCACTTT.

This chain connects TRBV18 to TRBJ1-2, with a tentative D call TRBD1 (6 bases). There are 13 residues in the CDR3. Germline-derived CDR1 and CDR2 are KGHSH and LQKENI. V lost 2 bases, J lost 6 bases, and 10 bases lay in between. The CDR3 DNA reads TGTGCCAGCTCACCAGTGTCAGGGGATGGCTACACCTTC. This codes for CASSPVSGDGYTF.

The gene calls are TRBV5-1 and TRBJ2-1; D is possibly TRBD1 (5 bases). Germline values: CDR1 SGHRS, CDR2 YFSETQ. CDR3 length: 15 residues. Trimming took off 1 base at V and 1 base at J, with 9 bases between the two ends. In DNA form, the CDR3 reads TGCGCCAGCAGCTTGCAAGGGGATTCCTACAATGAGCAGTTCTTC. Its translation: CASSLQGDSYNEQFF.

This clone was observed at least ten times. This chain links TRBV13 with TRBJ1-6; D is undetermined. CDR1 and CDR2 (germline): PRHDT, FYEKMQ (reference sequence). The V and J ends lost 0 bases and 5 bases respectively, with 14 bases between them. This CDR3 is built from 17 residues. CDR3 DNA sequence: TGTGCCAGCAGCTTAGGTAGAGGGCACGAGGATAATTCACCCCTCCACTTT. Translation gives CASSLGRGHEDNSPLHF.

This chain joins TRBV30 and TRBJ1-3; D perhaps matches TRBD1 (6 bases). Germline assignment: CDR1 GTSNPN and CDR2 SVGIG (reference sequence). The V end was cut by 5 bases, the J end by 0 bases, with 11 bases between. This CDR3 region has 14 residues. The CDR3 nucleotides are TGTGCCTGGGCTACAGGGATCTCTGGAAACACCATATATTTT. Translating gives CAWATGISGNTIYF.

The rearrangement joins TRBV23-1 to TRBJ2-5; 10 nucleotides match TRBD2. TRBV23-1 is known as an ORF, though its function is uncertain. This CDR3 contains 16 residues. V lost 2 bases to trimming and J lost 2 bases; unmatched junction nucleotides: 5. The CDR3 loop reads CASSQPSGGAQETQYF. The DNA for the CDR3 is TGCGCCAGCAGTCAACCGAGCGGGGGGGCACAAGAGACCCAGTACTTC.

This rearrangement joins TRBV10-3 to TRBJ1-1; TRBD1 is a possible D gene (6 bases). The V end lost 3 bases, the J end lost 3 bases, and 11 bases lay between the germline ends. Germline CDR1 reads ENHRY; CDR2 reads SYGVKD. The CDR3 loop spans 14 amino acids. The CDR3 region is CAISDSDRYTEAFF. The CDR3 region has the DNA TGTGCCATCAGTGACTCCGACAGGTACACTGAAGCTTTCTTT.

The chain has TRBV29-1 and TRBJ2-1; 11 bases map to TRBD2. This CDR3 is built from 15 residues. CDR1 and CDR2 (germline): SQVTM, ANQGSEA. J gave up 3 bases and V 7 bases, and 8 bases lay outside the gene matches. CDR3: CSGTGTSGNYNEQFF. The CDR3 DNA sequence: TGCAGCGGTACCGGGACTAGCGGAAACTACAATGAGCAGTTCTTC.

V gene TRBV3-1 (or the pseudogene TRBV3-2) combines with J gene TRBJ2-4, with a weak D call TRBD2 (5 bases). V lost 5 bases and J 3 bases, leaving 5 bases between the germline ends. The CDR3 has 12 amino acids. CDR1 and CDR2 (germline): LGHDT, YNNKEL (reference sequence). The CDR3 coding sequence is TGTGCCAGCAGCGGGAGCAAAAACATTCAGTACTTC. Protein product: CASSGSKNIQYF.

The rearrangement uses TRBV6-2 or TRBV6-3 and TRBJ1-1, with D possibly matching TRBD1 (6 bases). Germline V gives CDR1 MNHEY, CDR2 SVGEGT. V lost 8 bases, J lost 1 base, and 17 bases lay in between. The CDR3 length is 15 residues. This CDR3 reads CASGLQGFSNTEAFF. CDR3 coding DNA: TGTGCCAGCGGCCTACAGGGATTCTCGAACACTGAAGCTTTCTTT.

This clone has at least ten counts. This chain links TRBV11-2 with TRBJ2-2, with 10 bases lining up with TRBD2. Germline V lookup: CDR1 SGHAT, CDR2 FQNNGV. The V gene end was trimmed by 1 base and the J gene end by 3 bases; junction bases not matched to a gene: 8. The CDR3 consists of 18 residues. The CDR3 DNA is TGTGCCAGCAGCTTAGCGTTTCTAGCGGGGGCCCACACCGGGGAGCTGTTTTTT. This codes for CASSLAFLAGAHTGELFF.

The chain employs TRBV18 and TRBJ2-7, with D maybe TRBD1 (5 bases). Germline V gene sequence: CDR1 KGHSH, CDR2 LQKENI. The CDR3 contains 13 residues. Deletions cut 4 bases from V and 4 bases from J, with 11 bases between. CDR3 bases: TGTGCCAGCTCACGTAGTTCAGGGTACGAGCAGTACTTC. It encodes CASSRSSGYEQYF.

The CDR3 nucleotides read TGTGCCAGCAGGCCAGGGACTAGCGGGGGCATCTTATCAGATACGCAGTATTTT. Residues: CASRPGTSGGILSDTQYF. The V call is TRBV4-2, the J call TRBJ2-3, with TRBD2 matching over 14 bases. Per germline, CDR1 LGHNA and CDR2 YNFKEQ. With V trimmed by 6 bases and J by 4 bases, 12 bases remained unmatched. The CDR3 has 18 residues.

This clone has a handful of counts. V usage is TRBV30 and J usage is TRBJ1-5; D not resolved. Germline CDR1 reads GTSNPN; CDR2 reads SVGIG (reference sequence). V lost 2 bases, J lost 2 bases, and 10 bases lay in between. The CDR3 covers 14 residues. The DNA for the CDR3 is TGTGCCTGGAGTCGCCAGGCTGGCAATCAGCCCCAGCATTTT. It codes for CAWSRQAGNQPQHF.

The J gene is TRBJ2-3, the V gene TRBV5-1, with a weak D call TRBD1 (5 bases). Germline lookup yields CDR1 SGHRS and CDR2 YFSETQ. This CDR3 has 16 residues. V was clipped by 0 bases and J by 7 bases, with 18 bases between them. CDR3 nucleotides: TGCGCCAGCAGCTTGGATCAGGCAGGGAACAAAAATACGCAGTATTTT. This encodes CASSLDQAGNKNTQYF.